What follows are 28 T cell receptor beta chains derived from one specimen sequenced in a study of cytomegalovirus exposure and HLA in healthy donors (dated by TCRdb to the late 2010s). Library preparation was by the immunoSEQ multiplex PCR assay. For the multiplex PCR, a mixture combining 60 forward primers for TCR Vbeta segments and 13 reverse primers for TCR Jbeta segments was used. This immuneACCESS table, as held by TCRdb, lists in-frame sequences with V and J called but not all clones. Of the missing ones, under half trace to an unresolved V gene in checked studies; the others have no known cause. Within this sample are approximately 200,000 clones, with 75% to 80% of them counted one time only. Around 6% of the sample is in the top ten clones. The sample comprised PBMCs. These TCRs come from a woman aged 30 to 39 in good health and CMV-seropositive.

This clone appeared a few times. The gene calls are TRBV5-1 and TRBJ2-6; D remains ambiguous. The V end was cut by 0 bases, the J end by 0 bases, with 10 bases between. The CDR3 length is 17 residues. Germline-derived CDR1 and CDR2 are SGHRS and YFSETQ. CDR3 sequence: CASSLASRSSGANVLTF. CDR3 in DNA: TGCGCCAGCAGCTTGGCGAGTCGGTCCTCTGGGGCCAACGTCCTGACTTTC.

The chain has TRBV2 and TRBJ1-5, with a tentative D call TRBD1 (5 bases). CDR1 is SNHLY, CDR2 FYNNEI, per germline. With 6 bases removed from V and 4 bases from J, the gap between germline ends came to 13 bases. This CDR3 spans 14 amino acids. CDR3 protein: CASRRRGTNQPQHF. DNA of the CDR3: TGTGCCAGCAGGAGGAGGGGAACGAATCAGCCCCAGCATTTT.

This chain uses TRBV2 with TRBJ2-7; 9 bases are a match to TRBD1. The CDR3 sequence is 11 residues long. Germline-derived CDR1 and CDR2 are SNHLY and FYNNEI. With 6 bases clipped from V and 12 bases from J, the junction kept 6 bases outside the gene matches. DNA for the CDR3: TGTGCCAGCAGGCGGGACAGGGTCGTGTACTTC. Residues: CASRRDRVVYF.

The chain employs TRBV6-5 and TRBJ1-1; perhaps TRBD1 as D (6 bases). V lost 8 bases to trimming and J lost 2 bases, with 15 bases between them. The CDR3 runs to 14 residues. Germline V gene data show CDR1 as MNHEY and CDR2 as SVGAGI. CDR3 region: CASSLGQGNTEAFF. CDR3 DNA: TGTGCCAGCTCGCTGGGACAAGGAAACACTGAAGCTTTCTTT.

The chain has TRBV2 and TRBJ2-7; D is ambiguous. The CDR3 has 11 residues. The germline CDR1 and CDR2 sequences are SNHLY and FYNNEI. The V gene lost 6 bases and the J gene lost 2 bases, with 5 bases spanning the gap. The CDR3 DNA is TGTGCCAGCAGCGTTACCTACGAGCAGTACTTC. Translated, it gives CASSVTYEQYF.

This clone was seen a few times. V and J are TRBV15 and TRBJ2-6; no definite D call. Trimming cost V 6 bases and J 0 bases, with 12 bases left between them. The CDR3 is 16 amino acids. CDR1 and CDR2 (germline): LNHNV, YYDKDF (reference sequence). CDR3 bases: TGTGCCACCAGGACGTTCAGAGGCTCTGGGGCCAACGTCCTGACTTTC. Translated, it gives CATRTFRGSGANVLTF. The whole variable domain, remainder taken from reference TRBV15 and TRBJ2-6, is DAMVIQNPRYQVTQFGKPVTLSCSQTLNHNVMYWYQQKSSQAPKLLFHYYDKDFNNEADTPDNFQSRRPNTSFCFLDIRSPGLGDTAMYLCATRTFRGSGANVLTFGAGSRLTVL.

This chain connects TRBV6-6 to TRBJ1-4; no firm D call. Per the germline V gene, CDR1 is MNHNY and CDR2 is SVGAGI (reference sequence). V was shortened by 0 bases and J by 10 bases, with 12 bases between the two germline ends. This CDR3 contains 14 residues. CDR3 sequence (DNA): TGTGCCAGCAGTTACTCGACACCCAACGGAAAACTGTTTTTT. The encoded protein is CASSYSTPNGKLFF.

The chain carries TRBV29-1 and TRBJ1-1; TRBD1 is a possible D gene (5 bases). Trimming shortened V by 7 bases and J by 11 bases, and 14 bases separated the two germline ends. This CDR3 comprises 10 residues. The germline gives CDR1 SQVTM, CDR2 ANQGSEA. CDR3 in amino acids: CSARQGSAFF. The DNA of the CDR3 is TGCAGCGCACGGCAGGGTTCGGCTTTCTTT.

Of note for this clone: Its ends do not fully match the called genes, so a read error is possible. CDR3 nucleotide sequence: TGTGCCAGCAAAACTTCGGGACTCTCCAACAATGAGCAGTTCTTC. Translating gives CASKTSGLSNNEQFF. This chain links TRBV6-5 with TRBJ2-1, with D possibly matching TRBD2 (6 bases). Germline lookup yields CDR1 MNHEY and CDR2 SVGAGI. The CDR3 contains 15 residues.

This chain uses TRBV7-9 with TRBJ2-5, with 9 bases identical to TRBD1. Trimming took 2 bases from V and 5 from J; bases not matched to a gene: 3. This CDR3 has 14 residues. The germline V gene has CDR1 SEHNR and CDR2 FQNEAQ (reference sequence). CDR3 in DNA: TGTGCCAGCAGCTTAATTGGACAGGGGGAGACCCAGTACTTC. Translated: CASSLIGQGETQYF.

This clone was observed a handful of times. This CDR3 is CATSPGSAHGAFF. The CDR3 nucleotides are TGTGCCACCAGTCCAGGTTCCGCCCATGGAGCTTTCTTT. V gene TRBV15 combines with J gene TRBJ1-1; D unresolved. Trimming cost V 6 bases and J 10 bases, with 18 bases left between them. Germline-derived CDR1 and CDR2 are LNHNV and YYDKDF (reference sequence). This CDR3 spans 13 amino acids.

The chain couples TRBV25-1 to TRBJ2-1; D is possibly TRBD2 (5 bases). The CDR3 has 18 amino acids. Germline-derived CDR1 and CDR2 are MGHDK and SYGVNS. Trimming cost V 3 bases and J 4 bases, with 22 bases left between them. CDR3 protein: CASSEIGTTTDLYNEQFF. CDR3 nucleotide sequence: TGTGCCAGCAGTGAGATCGGAACCACCACGGACTTATACAATGAGCAGTTCTTC.

The gene calls are TRBV28 and TRBJ1-3; D unresolved. There are 12 residues in the CDR3. V was pared by 7 bases and J by 5 bases, with 9 bases between. Per the germline V gene, CDR1 is MDHEN and CDR2 is SYDVKM. The CDR3 nucleotides are TGTGCCAGCATGACACGGAGAAACACCATATATTTT. Amino acids: CASMTRRNTIYF.

This clone was seen only once. V and J are TRBV5-1 and TRBJ1-4, with TRBD1 matching 7 bases. J gave up 2 bases and V 4 bases, and 5 bases lay outside the gene matches. There are 15 residues in the CDR3. CDR1 SGHRS and CDR2 YFSETQ come from the germline V gene. As DNA, the CDR3 is TGCGCCAGCAGCCCAACGGGACAGACTAATGAAAAACTGTTTTTT. Residues: CASSPTGQTNEKLFF.

The chain is built from TRBV7-9 and TRBJ2-1; 8 nucleotides match TRBD1. With 4 bases clipped from V and 9 bases from J, the junction kept 14 bases outside the gene matches. Germline CDR1 and CDR2: SEHNR and FQNEAQ (reference sequence). This CDR3 has 16 residues. CDR3 sequence (DNA): TGTGCCAGCAGCTCTCCTCCCGGGACAGGATTGTTTGAGCAGTTCTTC. Encoded protein: CASSSPPGTGLFEQFF.

CDR3 in amino acids: CASSSRQGNTEAFF. Written as DNA, the CDR3 is TGCGCCAGCAGCTCCCGACAGGGGAACACTGAAGCTTTCTTT. This chain uses TRBV5-1 with TRBJ1-1; 7 bases fit TRBD1. Germline CDR1 and CDR2: SGHRS and YFSETQ. The CDR3 spans 14 residues. V was pared by 3 bases and J by 1 base, with 3 bases of the junction left unmatched.

The rearrangement joins TRBV4-3 to TRBJ2-1; 9 nucleotides line up with TRBD1. Germline V gene data show CDR1 as LGHNA and CDR2 as YSLEER. Trimming at V came to 4 bases and at J to 7 bases, leaving 17 bases not matched to a gene. The CDR3 is 18 residues long. CDR3: CASSRGSTGTGYVNEQFF. The CDR3 nucleotides read TGCGCCAGCAGCCGGGGTTCCACCGGGACAGGGTATGTGAATGAGCAGTTCTTC.

This clone was observed a few times. The V call is TRBV4-2, the J call TRBJ2-2; TRBD2 matches 8 bases. The V and J ends lost 1 base and 4 bases, in that order; junction bases with no gene match: 5. CDR3 length: 16 residues. Looked up from germline, CDR1 is LGHNA and CDR2 is YNFKEQ. CDR3 nucleotides: TGTGCCAGCAGCCAAGCACCCGGGGGGGCCACCGGGGAGCTGTTTTTT. This codes for CASSQAPGGATGELFF.

This clone was detected a few times. The chain employs TRBV11-3 and TRBJ1-1; a possible D gene is TRBD1 (6 bases). In germline, CDR1 is SGHNT, CDR2 YENEEA. The CDR3 runs 14 residues. V lost 5 bases, J lost 1 base, and 11 bases lay in between. The DNA of the CDR3 is TGTGCCAGCAGCGTGGACAGCTGGAACACTGAAGCTTTCTTT. Protein sequence: CASSVDSWNTEAFF.

The CDR3 sequence is CASSAGTTLYEQYF. For the CDR3, the DNA is TGCGCCAGCAGCGCCGGGACTACCCTCTACGAGCAGTACTTC. The gene calls are TRBV5-1 and TRBJ2-5; TRBD2 aligns across 7 bases. The J call could be wrong; TRBJ2-7 is a better fit for the DNA end. This CDR3 region has 14 residues. Germline lookup yields CDR1 SGHRS and CDR2 YFSETQ.

The V gene is TRBV27, the J gene TRBJ2-5, with 8 bases that match TRBD1. Judging by the DNA end, TRBJ2-7 fits better; the J call may be wrong. This CDR3 is built from 15 residues. In germline, CDR1 is MNHEY, CDR2 SMNVEV (reference sequence). The chain's CDR3 is CASSFTGQAFYEQYF. In DNA, the CDR3 is TGTGCCAGCAGTTTTACGGGACAGGCCTTCTACGAGCAGTACTTC.

This sequence joins TRBV7-6 and TRBJ2-1; a weak D match, TRBD2 (5 bases). Germline V gene lookup returns CDR1 SGHVS and CDR2 FNYEAQ. V dropped 3 bases and J dropped 8 bases, with 14 bases sitting between them. The CDR3 loop spans 14 amino acids. CDR3 sequence: CASSFGLAADEQFF. In DNA, the CDR3 is TGTGCCAGCAGCTTTGGTCTAGCAGCTGATGAGCAGTTCTTC.

This rearrangement joins TRBV19 to TRBJ2-1; TRBD2 is a possible D gene (7 bases). V was cut by 6 bases and J by 4 bases, with 16 bases left in between. Looked up from germline, CDR1 is LNHDA and CDR2 is SQIVND (reference sequence). This CDR3 is built from 15 residues. The CDR3 sequence is CASRNSGGQYNEQFF. The CDR3, as DNA: TGTGCCAGTAGAAATTCGGGGGGCCAATACAATGAGCAGTTCTTC.

This clone has just one count. This sequence joins TRBV10-2 and TRBJ1-6; D is uncertain. Germline CDR1 WSHSY, CDR2 SAAADI. V gave up 4 bases and J gave up 3 bases, with 19 bases separating them. The CDR3 totals 18 residues. CDR3: CASSGSMRAGRYNSPLHF. CDR3 DNA: TGCGCCAGCAGTGGGTCGATGCGGGCAGGCCGCTATAATTCACCCCTCCACTTT.

V usage is TRBV18 and J usage is TRBJ2-3, with 7 bases that match TRBD1. The CDR3 runs 17 residues. Trimming at V came to 2 bases and at J to 4 bases, leaving 12 bases not matched to a gene. Germline CDR1 reads KGHSH; CDR2 reads LQKENI. This CDR3 reads CASSPFRDSKTSDTQYF. CDR3 DNA: TGTGCCAGCTCACCATTCCGGGACAGCAAAACTTCAGATACGCAGTATTTT.

The CDR3 region is CASSYSDLTPGETQYF. CDR3 DNA sequence: TGTGCCAGCAGTTACTCTGACCTAACCCCCGGGGAGACCCAGTACTTC. The chain links TRBV6-6 to TRBJ2-5; D is undetermined. The V gene lost 0 bases and the J gene lost 5 bases, with 16 bases spanning the gap. The CDR3 covers 16 residues. Germline CDR1 and CDR2: MNHNY and SVGAGI (reference sequence).

A single count supports this clone. The J gene is TRBJ2-3, the V gene TRBV7-9; D may be TRBD2 (6 bases). V shed 3 bases and J shed 5 bases, with 9 bases lying between them. The CDR3 has 13 amino acids. The germline CDR1 and CDR2 sequences are SEHNR and FQNEAQ (reference sequence). CDR3: CASSFPGVDTQYF. The CDR3 coding sequence is TGTGCCAGCAGCTTCCCGGGGGTAGATACGCAGTATTTT.

The chain has TRBV6-1 and TRBJ1-1, with unresolved D. The CDR3 consists of 12 residues. V lost 6 bases and J 4 bases, leaving 9 bases between the germline ends. The germline CDR1 and CDR2 sequences are MNHNS and SASEGT. The CDR3 DNA follows: TGTGCCAGCAGAGAGTCCGGCACTGAAGCTTTCTTT. Its translation: CASRESGTEAFF.